This T cell receptor (beta chain) was observed in a study of early T cells in non-severe SARS-CoV-2 infection. On the study more broadly: Sequencing input comprised bulk RNA from unsorted whole blood; chain pairing was not available. Study-level findings and limits: Missing private and CD4 specificities, VDJdb matching favored anti-spike CD8 responses.

This CDR3 has 13 residues. Germline V gene data show CDR1 as SQVTM and CDR2 as ANQGSEA. The V gene lost 6 bases and the J gene lost 8 bases, with 17 bases spanning the gap. Molecules of cDNA were individually given unique molecular identifiers that were attached to them. TCRdb processed the 5' RACE reads anew with MiXCR; each CDR3 protein has one entry. The sample contains 90,000 to 100,000 distinct CDR3 sequences, approximately 13% of which appear only once. This clonotype was detected a few times. Its specificity is unknown. The TCR was taken from an adult who was a healthcare worker with PCR-confirmed SARS-CoV-2 infection or an uninfected control (not recorded which). The material sequenced was whole blood. V is TRBV29-1 and J is TRBJ2-1, with D possibly being TRBD1 (6 bases). CDR3 DNA sequence: TGCAGCGTCACCGGGACAACTGCTTATGAGCAGTTCTTC. This codes for CSVTGTTAYEQFF.